The T cell receptor (beta chain) described here comes from a study of tumor-infiltrating lymphocytes in oesophageal squamous cell carcinoma. Trimming cost V 6 bases and J 3 bases; bases outside gene matches: 2. This CDR3 spans 15 amino acids. The germline gives CDR1 MNHNS, CDR2 SASEGT. One entry per CDR3 protein, called by TCRdb with MiXCR from the PCR reads. The sample contains some 21,000 distinct CDR3 sequences, approximately 40% of which appear only once. Relative to its sample, this clonotype is medium-sized. The TCR originated in a male donor with esophageal squamous cell carcinoma. The chain joins TRBV6-1 to TRBJ2-1; 13 nucleotides align to TRBD2. Material: esophageal tumor tissue. The CDR3 here is CASSGTSGDYNEQFF. As DNA, the CDR3 is TGTGCCAGCAGCGGGACTAGCGGGGACTACAATGAGCAGTTCTTC.